A selection of T cell receptor beta chains follows, all from one sample in a study of blood T cell repertoires in COVID-19. Assay: immunoSEQ multiplex PCR; the TCRdb copy retains only in-frame clones and omits some. The table records about 47,000 clones, 55% to 70% of them present only once. The sequenced sample consisted of peripheral blood. Source of these receptors: a woman between 65 and 79 years old with acute or convalescent COVID-19. CDR3s include the opening cysteine and the closing phenylalanine or tryptophan. D genes are given only for firm matches. Clone size is shown for a subset of rows, as once, few, many or a class of expanded clone.

j_call clone_size cdr3_length v_call d_call cdr3_aa cdr3_nt
TRBJ2-1 . 14 TRBV6-2/TRBV6-3 TRBD2 CASSYLGRDNEQFF TGTGCCAGCAGTTACCTCGGGAGGGACAATGAGCAGTTCTTC
TRBJ2-5 . 14 TRBV11-2 . CASSLGQYQETQYF TGTGCCAGCAGCTTAGGGCAGTACCAAGAGACCCAGTACTTC
TRBJ2-7 . 14 TRBV5-1 TRBD1 CASSLRDRGYEQYF TGCGCCAGCAGCCTCCGGGACAGGGGGTACGAGCAGTACTTC
TRBJ1-1 . 13 TRBV4-1 . CASSQDRITEAFF TGCGCCAGCAGCCAAGACAGGATAACTGAAGCTTTCTTT
TRBJ2-1 few 16 TRBV4-1 . CASSLSLRGSYNEQFF TGCGCCAGCAGCCTTTCTCTTAGAGGGTCCTACAATGAGCAGTTCTTC
TRBJ1-1 once 15 TRBV4-1 TRBD1 CASSETDRGLSGAFF TGCGCCAGCAGCGAGACAGACAGGGGCCTGTCGGGAGCTTTCTTT
TRBJ2-2 . 17 TRBV2 TRBD1 CASSISLAGGATGELFF TGTGCCAGCAGTATAAGCCTGGCAGGGGGCGCGACCGGGGAGCTGTTTTTT
TRBJ1-3 . 14 TRBV29-1 . CSVEGAISGNTIYF TGCAGCGTTGAAGGAGCGATTTCTGGAAACACCATATATTTT
TRBJ1-4 . 13 TRBV19 TRBD1 CASIGQGDEKLFF TGTGCCAGTATCGGACAGGGTGACGAAAAACTGTTTTTT
TRBJ1-5 . 15 TRBV6-2/TRBV6-3 . CASSFAVPGNQPQHF TGTGCCAGCAGTTTTGCGGTCCCGGGCAATCAGCCCCAGCATTTT
TRBJ1-1 . 14 TRBV5-1 . CASSFGGLNTEAFF TGCGCCAGCAGCTTCGGGGGGTTGAACACTGAAGCTTTCTTT
TRBJ2-2 . 18 TRBV24-1 TRBD2 CATSDPPGTGGVTGELFF TGTGCCACCAGTGATCCCCCCGGGACGGGAGGGGTTACCGGGGAGCTGTTTTTT
TRBJ2-3 . 15 TRBV29-1 . CSVYSTGKGTDTQYF TGCAGCGTCTATTCCACAGGAAAGGGAACAGATACGCAGTATTTT
TRBJ2-7 . 13 TRBV2 TRBD2 CASEGVAGSGQYF TGTGCCAGCGAGGGAGTAGCGGGGTCCGGGCAGTACTTC
TRBJ2-7 . 15 TRBV5-1 . CASSLRFGELYEQYF TGCGCCAGCAGCTTGAGGTTCGGGGAATTATACGAGCAGTACTTC
TRBJ1-2 few 14 TRBV7-3 TRBD1 CASSPQDRAYGYTF TGTGCCAGCAGCCCACAAGACAGGGCCTATGGCTACACCTTC
TRBJ1-2 . 15 TRBV7-9 . CASSLGEGSRNGYTF TGTGCCAGCAGCCTGGGAGAAGGGTCAAGGAATGGCTACACCTTC
TRBJ2-7 . 15 TRBV9 TRBD1 CASSAVRDRAYEQYF TGTGCCAGCAGTGCCGTCCGGGACAGAGCCTACGAGCAGTACTTC
TRBJ2-5 . 17 TRBV4-1 . CASSQGQGTTVKKTQYF TGCGCCAGCAGCCAAGGTCAAGGCACGACAGTGAAAAAGACCCAGTACTTC
TRBJ2-1 . 15 TRBV11-3 TRBD2 CASSLRLAVYNEQFF TGTGCCAGCAGCTTGCGACTAGCGGTATACAATGAGCAGTTCTTC
TRBJ2-3 few 16 TRBV19 . CASSIPGESSGDTQYF TGTGCCAGTAGTATTCCGGGGGAGAGCTCCGGAGATACGCAGTATTTT
TRBJ2-7 once 15 TRBV6-5 . CASSYKRGGVGEQYF TGTGCCAGCAGTTATAAAAGGGGGGGAGTCGGCGAGCAGTACTTC
TRBJ2-1 . 15 TRBV28 . CASSSSASSYNEQFF TGTGCCAGCAGCTCTAGCGCGAGCTCCTACAATGAGCAGTTCTTC